Listed below are T cell receptor beta chains from one sample, sequenced in a study of spatial heterogeneity in lung cancer. TCRdb independently ran MiXCR on the 5' RACE reads; one entry per CDR3 protein. The sample includes approximately 2,200 distinct CDR3 sequences, around 1% of them seen just once. The sample was lung tumor tissue, taken at surgery. Receptor source: a male donor with early-stage non-small cell lung cancer. The CDR3 runs from the conserved cysteine through the conserved F or W. D genes are given only for firm matches. Some rows mark clone size as missing; the rest say once, few, many or name a class of expanded clone.

V,size,D,J,CDR3,DNA
TRBV5-4,medium-sized,TRBD1,TRBJ1-1,CASSLEGARTEAFF,TGTGCCAGCAGCTTGGAGGGGGCGCGCACTGAAGCTTTCTTT
TRBV10-3,NA,TRBD1,TRBJ2-2,CAISGQGFTGELFF,TGTGCCATCAGTGGACAGGGGTTCACCGGGGAGCTGTTTTTT
TRBV2,medium-sized,NA,TRBJ1-1,CASSELAFTAFF,TGTGCCAGCAGTGAACTGGCCTTCACGGCTTTCTTT
TRBV18,medium-sized,NA,TRBJ1-1,CASSPSDLAEAFF,TGTGCCAGCTCGCCGTCCGACCTAGCTGAAGCTTTCTTT
TRBV7-8,large,NA,TRBJ2-6,CASSLRGVGTNVLTF,TGTGCCAGCAGCTTAAGGGGGGTAGGAACCAACGTCCTGACTTTC
TRBV2,large,NA,TRBJ2-1,CASSEQGDEQFF,TGTGCCAGCAGTGAACAGGGCGATGAGCAGTTCTTC
TRBV30,medium-sized,NA,TRBJ1-1,CAWREGGVKAFF,TGTGCCTGGAGGGAAGGGGGAGTGAAGGCTTTCTTT
TRBV6-9,medium-sized,NA,TRBJ1-1,CASGSCEAFF,TGTGCCAGCGGGAGTTGCGAAGCTTTCTTT
TRBV7-9,many,NA,TRBJ1-5,CASSLGVLQPQHF,TGTGCCAGCAGCTTAGGGGTGCTCCAGCCCCAGCATTTT
TRBV3-1,medium-sized,NA,TRBJ1-1,CASSQVHTEAFF,TGTGCCAGCAGCCAAGTCCACACTGAAGCTTTCTTT
TRBV5-6,medium-sized,NA,TRBJ1-5,CASSSGPEGRPQHF,TGTGCCAGCAGCTCCGGGCCTGAGGGACGGCCCCAGCATTTT
TRBV12-3/TRBV12-4,many,TRBD2,TRBJ2-1,CASSLAGGPLNEQFF,TGTGCCAGCAGTTTAGCGGGAGGGCCCTTAAATGAGCAGTTCTTC
TRBV7-6,medium-sized,TRBD2,TRBJ2-3,CASSLRAGRGLAERADTQYF,TGTGCCAGCAGCTTAAGGGCCGGGAGGGGACTAGCGGAGAGGGCAGATACGCAGTATTTT
TRBV5-1,medium-sized,TRBD1,TRBJ1-6,CASSPRQGLDSPLHF,TGCGCCAGCAGCCCTAGACAGGGGCTGGATTCACCCCTCCACTTT
TRBV10-3,many,NA,TRBJ2-7,CAISREVSAGYEQYF,TGTGCCATCAGCAGGGAAGTCTCGGCGGGCTACGAGCAGTACTTC
TRBV20-1,large,NA,TRBJ1-2,CSARVSDYGYTF,TGCAGTGCTCGAGTGTCGGATTATGGCTACACCTTC
TRBV20-1,large,TRBD2,TRBJ2-3,CSASLLAGGSPSTDTQYF,TGCAGTGCTAGTTTACTAGCGGGGGGTTCCCCTAGCACAGATACGCAGTATTTT
TRBV3-1,medium-sized,NA,TRBJ2-1,CASSQGAIWVGEQFF,TGTGCCAGCAGCCAGGGGGCCATTTGGGTCGGTGAGCAGTTCTTC
TRBV6-2/TRBV6-3,medium-sized,NA,TRBJ2-7,CASNSPRQYTSYEQYF,TGTGCCAGCAATTCGCCCCGACAGTACACATCCTACGAGCAGTACTTC
TRBV7-8,many,NA,TRBJ1-5,CASSLGSYQPQHF,TGTGCCAGCAGCTTAGGGTCCTATCAGCCCCAGCATTTT
TRBV9,medium-sized,TRBD2,TRBJ2-5,CASSALLAGGQETQYF,TGTGCCAGCAGCGCACTTCTAGCGGGAGGGCAAGAGACCCAGTACTTC
TRBV5-1,many,NA,TRBJ1-3,CASSLPTSSGNTIYF,TGCGCCAGCAGCTTACCCACGAGCTCTGGAAACACCATATATTTT
TRBV7-2,many,TRBD1,TRBJ1-5,CASTTGTGDQPQHF,TGTGCCAGCACTACCGGGACAGGGGATCAGCCCCAGCATTTT
TRBV7-9,medium-sized,NA,TRBJ2-3,CASSSPYTDTQYF,TGTGCCAGCAGCTCCCCTTACACAGATACGCAGTATTTT
TRBV20-1,medium-sized,TRBD2,TRBJ2-7,CSATGTNSYEQYF,TGCAGTGCCACCGGGACTAACTCCTACGAGCAGTACTTC
TRBV2,medium-sized,TRBD1,TRBJ1-1,CASKGQKNTEAFF,TGTGCCAGCAAGGGACAGAAGAACACTGAAGCTTTCTTT
TRBV5-1,medium-sized,NA,TRBJ2-7,CASSPASTDGEQYF,TGCGCCAGCAGCCCAGCTTCGACGGACGGCGAGCAGTACTTC
TRBV28,medium-sized,TRBD1,TRBJ2-7,CASSFLSGTDEQYF,TGTGCCAGCAGTTTTCTGTCCGGGACAGACGAGCAGTACTTC
TRBV4-1,many,TRBD2,TRBJ2-7,CASSPASSGSIEQYF,TGCGCCAGCAGCCCGGCTAGTAGCGGGAGTATCGAGCAGTACTTC
TRBV5-4,medium-sized,NA,TRBJ2-5,CASSLERSGETQYF,TGTGCCAGCAGCTTGGAACGATCCGGGGAGACCCAGTACTTC
TRBV5-1,medium-sized,TRBD1,TRBJ2-7,CASRGQGASEQYF,TGCGCCAGCAGAGGTCAGGGGGCCAGCGAGCAGTACTTC
TRBV6-1,many,TRBD1,TRBJ1-4,CASSAKPGQGASGTNEKLFF,TGTGCCAGCAGTGCAAAACCGGGACAGGGGGCATCGGGCACTAATGAAAAACTGTTTTTT
TRBV11-2,medium-sized,TRBD2,TRBJ2-2,CASSKGTSGYTGELFF,TGTGCCAGCAGCAAAGGGACTAGCGGCTACACCGGGGAGCTGTTTTTT
TRBV2,medium-sized,NA,TRBJ1-5,CASNRQDQPQHF,TGTGCCAGCAATCGACAGGATCAGCCCCAGCATTTT
TRBV5-1,medium-sized,NA,TRBJ2-3,CASSLVADTQYF,TGCGCCAGCAGCTTGGTGGCAGATACGCAGTATTTT
TRBV30,many,TRBD1,TRBJ1-5,CAWSATRQGQRYQPQHF,TGTGCCTGGAGTGCTACGAGACAGGGTCAAAGATATCAGCCCCAGCATTTT
TRBV12-3/TRBV12-4,medium-sized,TRBD1,TRBJ1-2,CASSLTGYNGYTF,TGTGCCAGCAGTCTGACAGGGTATAATGGCTACACCTTC
TRBV5-1,medium-sized,NA,TRBJ2-1,CASSLELGLSFSYNEQFF,TGCGCCAGCAGCTTGGAATTGGGCCTAAGTTTCTCCTACAATGAGCAGTTCTTC
TRBV9,medium-sized,TRBD2,TRBJ2-5,CASSGRTSSQETQYF,TGTGCCAGCAGCGGCAGGACTAGCTCTCAAGAGACCCAGTACTTC
TRBV29-1,many,NA,TRBJ2-3,CSVASYTDTQYF,TGCAGCGTTGCAAGTTACACAGATACGCAGTATTTT
TRBV4-1,medium-sized,TRBD2,TRBJ2-1,CASSQEAGLAVYNEQFF,TGCGCCAGCAGCCAAGAAGCGGGACTAGCGGTGTACAATGAGCAGTTCTTC
TRBV3-1,medium-sized,TRBD1,TRBJ1-2,CASSQDSTGRGYTF,TGTGCCAGCAGCCAAGATTCGACAGGGAGAGGCTACACCTTC
TRBV5-4,many,NA,TRBJ1-1,CASSLDWSTEAFF,TGTGCCAGCAGTCTGGACTGGAGCACTGAAGCTTTCTTT
TRBV19,medium-sized,NA,TRBJ2-5,CASSIDPGGETQYF,TGTGCCAGTAGTATAGATCCCGGGGGCGAGACCCAGTACTTC
TRBV7-9,many,TRBD1,TRBJ1-1,CASSIQGEGTEAFF,TGTGCCAGCAGCATACAGGGGGAGGGCACTGAAGCTTTCTTT
TRBV7-6,large,NA,TRBJ1-3,CASSHEGYSGNTIYF,TGTGCCAGCAGCCACGAAGGGTACTCTGGAAACACCATATATTTT
TRBV2,medium-sized,NA,TRBJ1-2,CASTGEVAGHYGYTF,TGTGCCAGCACGGGGGAAGTCGCGGGCCACTATGGCTACACCTTC
TRBV12-3/TRBV12-4,many,NA,TRBJ2-3,CASSPLAQITDTQYF,TGTGCCAGCAGCCCGCTAGCGCAGATCACAGATACGCAGTATTTT
TRBV6-5,large,TRBD1,TRBJ1-6,CASSYSSPGGSGSPLHF,TGTGCCAGCAGTTACTCGAGCCCAGGGGGATCGGGTTCACCCCTCCACTTT
TRBV7-2,medium-sized,TRBD2,TRBJ2-7,CASSLGGGSYEQYF,TGTGCCAGCAGCTTGGGGGGGGGCTCCTACGAGCAGTACTTC
TRBV5-1,medium-sized,NA,TRBJ2-3,CASSLGTFTDTQYF,TGCGCCAGCAGCCTAGGGACCTTCACAGATACGCAGTATTTT
TRBV6-1,medium-sized,NA,TRBJ1-1,CASSEGRVAEAFF,TGTGCCAGCAGTGAAGGAAGGGTTGCTGAAGCTTTCTTT
TRBV7-2,many,NA,TRBJ2-5,CASSLMAGQETQYF,TGTGCCAGCAGCTTAATGGCAGGCCAAGAGACCCAGTACTTC
TRBV18,many,TRBD1,TRBJ1-2,CASSPMTGWVADGYTF,TGTGCCAGCTCACCTATGACAGGGTGGGTGGCCGATGGCTACACCTTC
TRBV10-3,hyperexpanded,NA,TRBJ1-3,CAISESEGSHSSGNTIYF,TGTGCCATCAGTGAGTCGGAAGGGAGCCATTCCTCTGGAAACACCATATATTTT
TRBV12-3/TRBV12-4,medium-sized,NA,TRBJ2-1,CASSSDWVKGQFF,TGTGCCAGCAGTTCGGACTGGGTGAAAGGGCAGTTCTTC
TRBV12-3/TRBV12-4,large,TRBD2,TRBJ2-7,CASSFKNAREGIYEQYF,TGTGCCAGCAGTTTTAAGAATGCCCGGGAGGGAATCTACGAGCAGTACTTC